Listed below are T cell receptor beta chains from one sample, sequenced in a study of cytomegalovirus exposure and HLA in healthy donors. Method: immunoSEQ multiplex PCR; TCRdb's copy keeps in-frame clones and lacks some. This sample's table has about 210,000 clones. Sequencing was performed on PBMCs. These receptors all come from a woman in her thirties in good health and CMV-seropositive. CDR3s leave out the opening cysteine and the closing phenylalanine or tryptophan.

CDR3: ASSQEESRSGSDTYEQY; V: TRBV4-1
CDR3: ASGLAQQGGYT; V: TRBV12-5
CDR3: ASSPDSPLTDTQY; V: TRBV18
CDR3: ASIDRGQSTDTQY; V: TRBV28
CDR3: ASSDVVAGNEQY; V: TRBV2
CDR3: ASSKAPQGKTEAF; V: TRBV21-1
CDR3: ASSYRGRTNEKLF; V: TRBV2
CDR3: ASSSRGTATYEQY; V: TRBV6-5
CDR3: SVEESGTDTQY; V: TRBV29-1
CDR3: ASSLQFRTGRGREAF; V: TRBV5-1
CDR3: ASSESAGGFQETQY; V: TRBV25-1
CDR3: ASSLKSGTSGRSGTDTQY; V: TRBV5-1
CDR3: ASKYPESGSGGEQY; V: TRBV7-2
CDR3: AISASGSYNEQF; V: TRBV10-3
CDR3: ASRQGSAGNTIY; V: TRBV18